Listed here are 22 T cell receptor beta chains from one sample, sequenced in a study of blood T cells in healthy people across ages. A second PCR, run for about 7 to 11 cycles, used a sample-barcoded 5' primer plus a J-beta primer mix. TCRdb reprocessed the 5' RACE reads with MiXCR, giving one entry per CDR3 protein. Of around 1.5 million distinct CDR3 sequences in the sample, roughly 60% were seen once. The sample was blood. The receptors here all came from a man younger than 35 in good health.

This clonotype was detected only a few times. The rearrangement uses TRBV4-1 and TRBJ2-6; 10 nucleotides match TRBD2. V shed 7 bases and J 0 bases; nucleotides not matched to a gene: 9. Germline CDR1 is MGHRA and CDR2 is YSYEKL. This CDR3 region has 18 residues. The CDR3 protein is CASKPGLARSSGANVLTF. CDR3 sequence (DNA): TGCGCCAGCAAACCGGGACTAGCGCGTAGCTCTGGGGCCAACGTCCTGACTTTC.

This clonotype was seen more than once but under ten times. The CDR3 nucleotides read TGCGCCAGCAGCTTAGTCCCGGGACAGAGCTCCTACGAGCAGTACTTC. This gives the protein CASSLVPGQSSYEQYF. The rearrangement joins TRBV5-1 to TRBJ2-7; TRBD1 matches at 7 bases. Germline values: CDR1 SGHRS, CDR2 YFSETQ. This CDR3 has 16 amino acids. Trimming cost V 2 bases and J 0 bases; bases outside gene matches: 8.

The rearrangement links TRBV7-8 to TRBJ2-7, with D possibly matching TRBD2 (5 bases). The J call may be faulty, since TRBJ2-5 better matches the DNA end. Per germline, CDR1 SGHVS and CDR2 FQNEAQ. The CDR3 has 15 amino acids. CDR3 residues: CASSFLHGEEETQYF. The CDR3 region has the DNA TGTGCCAGCAGTTTTTTACACGGGGAAGAAGAGACCCAGTACTTC.

This clonotype was seen a handful of times. This chain connects TRBV6-2 or TRBV6-3 to TRBJ2-1; maybe TRBD2 (5 bases). This CDR3 contains 15 residues. In germline, CDR1 is MNHEY, CDR2 SVGEGT. Trimming stripped 3 bases from V and 0 bases from J, with 9 bases between. The CDR3 bases are TGTGCCAGCAGTTATGTGGGGAGCTCCTACAATGAGCAGTTCTTC. Protein sequence: CASSYVGSSYNEQFF.

The sample holds one count of this clonotype. The chain is built from TRBV7-2 and TRBJ2-2, with D hard to call. CDR3 length equals 14 residues. Germline V gene data show CDR1 as SGHTA and CDR2 as FQGNSA. V was cut by 3 bases and J by 3 bases, with 8 bases left in between. CDR3 amino acids: CASSFQTYTGELFF. The CDR3 DNA reads as TGTGCCAGCAGCTTTCAGACCTACACCGGGGAGCTGTTTTTT.

V usage is TRBV7-9 and J usage is TRBJ2-7, with 13 bases lining up with TRBD2. The closer fit of TRBJ2-1 to the DNA end suggests the J call may be wrong. The CDR3 sequence is 17 residues long. CDR1 and CDR2 from the germline V gene are SEHNR and FQNEAQ (reference sequence). In nucleotides, the CDR3 is TGTGCCAGCAGCACACTAGGGACTAGCGGGGAGTACAATGAGCAGTTCTTC. Translation: CASSTLGTSGEYNEQFF.

J is TRBJ2-7 and V is TRBV29-1; no firm D call. This CDR3 contains 13 residues. V dropped 2 bases and J dropped 0 bases, with 8 bases sitting between them. Per the germline V gene, CDR1 is SQVTM and CDR2 is ANQGSEA. In nucleotides, the CDR3 is TGCAGCGTTGAAAACCAGGCCTCCTACGAGCAGTACTTC. Amino acids: CSVENQASYEQYF.

The CDR3 nucleotides read TGCGCCAGCAGCGGCCGGGACAGGGATGGAACCGGGGAGCTGTTTTTT. Residues: CASSGRDRDGTGELFF. The chain combines TRBV5-1 with TRBJ2-2; TRBD1 matches 9 bases. V dropped 4 bases and J dropped 5; count of bases not matched to a gene: 9. The germline V gene has CDR1 SGHRS and CDR2 YFSETQ. The CDR3 has 16 amino acids.

V is TRBV15 and J is TRBJ2-7; 9 bases map to TRBD1. After removal of 5 bases from V and 4 bases from J, the junction contained 9 bases not matched to a gene. The CDR3 runs to 15 residues. Germline lookup yields CDR1 LNHNV and CDR2 YYDKDF (reference sequence). The CDR3 reads CATSLRGQGQYEQYF. The CDR3 DNA is TGTGCCACCAGCTTAAGGGGACAGGGACAGTACGAGCAGTACTTC. Drawing the rest from reference TRBV15 and TRBJ2-7, the complete variable domain is DAMVIQNPRYQVTQFGKPVTLSCSQTLNHNVMYWYQQKSSQAPKLLFHYYDKDFNNEADTPDNFQSRRPNTSFCFLDIRSPGLGDTAMYLCATSLRGQGQYEQYFGPGTRLTVT.

A word on this clonotype: At one of its ends the junction is not consistent with the germline gene, which may arise from a read error. This chain connects TRBV4-1 to TRBJ2-1; TRBD2 aligns across 7 bases. CDR3 length: 17 amino acids. Per germline, CDR1 MGHRA and CDR2 YSYEKL. The CDR3 sequence: CASSPRVGGRAYDEQFF. Here the CDR3 DNA reads TGCGCCAGCAGCCCGAGGGTTGGCGGGAGAGCCTACGATGAGCAGTTCTTC.

This clonotype was observed many times. The rearrangement links TRBV7-2 to TRBJ2-5; no reliable D call. The V end was cut by 1 base, the J end by 4 bases, with 4 bases between. The CDR3 is made up of 12 amino acids. CDR1 SGHTA and CDR2 FQGNSA come from the germline V gene. The CDR3: CASSLVRETQYF. CDR3 nucleotide sequence: TGTGCCAGCAGCTTAGTCCGAGAGACCCAGTACTTC.

A word on this clonotype: At one end the junction does not follow the germline gene, possibly because of a read error. The gene calls are TRBV7-9 and TRBJ2-7, with 8 positions matching TRBD2. The germline V gene encodes CDR1 SEHNR and CDR2 FQNEAQ (reference sequence). This CDR3 has 16 amino acids. The CDR3 sequence is CAGSPPAGGNSYEQYF. As DNA, the CDR3 is TGTGCCGGCAGCCCCCCCGCGGGAGGTAACTCCTACGAGCAGTACTTC.

V usage is TRBV7-2 and J usage is TRBJ2-5; weak D call: TRBD1 (5 bases). The V and J ends lost 2 bases and 3 bases respectively, with 16 bases between them. From germline, CDR1 is SGHTA and CDR2 FQGNSA. The CDR3 loop spans 16 amino acids. This CDR3 reads CASSLSRGITEETQYF. For the CDR3, the DNA is TGTGCCAGCAGCTTAAGTAGGGGCATCACAGAAGAGACCCAGTACTTC.

The chain carries TRBV4-2 and TRBJ1-1; a weak D match, TRBD1 (5 bases). This CDR3 comprises 12 residues. Trimming removed 4 bases at V and 8 bases at J, with 11 bases between. Germline V gene lookup returns CDR1 LGHNA and CDR2 YNFKEQ. The CDR3 loop reads CASSPQQGEAFF. The CDR3 coding sequence is TGTGCCAGCAGCCCGCAGCAGGGAGAAGCTTTCTTT.

This clonotype was seen only a few times. The rearrangement links TRBV29-1 to TRBJ2-2, with D perhaps TRBD1 (6 bases). The CDR3 length is 11 residues. The V gene's germline CDR1 is SQVTM and CDR2 ANQGSEA. With 6 bases removed from V and 7 bases from J, the gap between germline ends came to 9 bases. The DNA for the CDR3 is TGCAGCGTCCCCAGGGGCGGGGAGCTGTTTTTT. Translation gives CSVPRGGELFF.

The J gene is TRBJ2-3, the V gene TRBV7-2, with 7 bases identical to TRBD2. This CDR3 contains 14 residues. Germline V gene sequence: CDR1 SGHTA, CDR2 FQGNSA. Trimming removed 5 bases from V and 5 bases from J; junction bases left unmatched: 7. The CDR3 region is CASSPYPGGDTQYF. In DNA form, the CDR3 reads TGTGCCAGCAGCCCCTATCCGGGAGGAGATACGCAGTATTTT.

The V gene is TRBV11-3, the J gene TRBJ2-1; 9 bases align to TRBD2. Per germline, CDR1 SGHNT and CDR2 YENEEA. The CDR3 is 20 residues long. The junction had 18 bases not matched to a gene; V was cut back by 1 base and J by 5 bases. The CDR3 reads CASSLGIGTSWHSADNEQFF. DNA for the CDR3: TGTGCCAGCAGCTTAGGGATCGGGACTAGCTGGCACTCAGCGGACAATGAGCAGTTCTTC.

This clonotype turned up a few times. The chain uses TRBV6-5 and TRBJ2-3; D not certain. V lost 2 bases to trimming and J lost 1 base, with 16 bases between them. This CDR3 has 17 residues. Germline CDR1 is MNHEY and CDR2 is SVGAGI. CDR3 in amino acids: CASSYTYQESGTDTQYF. The CDR3 bases are TGTGCCAGCAGTTACACCTATCAAGAAAGTGGCACAGATACGCAGTATTTT.

The CDR3 nucleotides are TGTGCCATCAGTGAGCCAAACTACGAGCAGTACTTC. Amino acids: CAISEPNYEQYF. This chain uses TRBV10-3 with TRBJ2-4, with D unclear. The DNA end favors TRBJ2-7, so the J call may be wrong. Germline CDR1 reads ENHRY; CDR2 reads SYGVKD. This CDR3 is 12 amino acids long.

The sample holds a few counts of this clonotype. This chain joins TRBV20-1 and TRBJ2-1; 8 bases match TRBD2. The CDR3 is made up of 15 amino acids. Germline assignment: CDR1 DFQATT and CDR2 SNEGSKA (reference sequence). Germline trimming cut 5 bases from V and 5 bases from J; bases unmatched to any gene: 11. In nucleotides, the CDR3 is TGCAGTGCTCTACCGCATGGACTAGCAGACAATGAGCAGTTCTTC. This translates into CSALPHGLADNEQFF.

The chain uses TRBV6-4 and TRBJ1-1, with D possibly matching TRBD1 (6 bases). V was shortened by 3 bases and J by 4 bases, with 12 bases between the two germline ends. Looked up from germline, CDR1 is MRHNA and CDR2 is SNTAGT. The CDR3 runs to 14 residues. CDR3 residues: CASSEGGYGTEAFF. The CDR3 DNA reads as TGTGCCAGCAGTGAGGGGGGCTACGGCACTGAAGCTTTCTTT.

Comment on this clonotype: Because it lacks the conserved phenylalanine or tryptophan at the end, this CDR3 is likely a read error. The genes are TRBV29-1 and TRBJ2-3; D perhaps matches TRBD1 (6 bases). With 7 bases removed from V and 0 bases from J, the gap between germline ends came to 14 bases. The germline CDR1 and CDR2 sequences are SQVTM and ANQGSEA. The length of the CDR3 is 14 residues. CDR3 in DNA: TGCAGCGAGTTACAGGGAGCTAGCACAGATACGCAGTATCTT. Protein: CSELQGASTDTQYL.